Following are 18 T cell receptor beta chains from one sample sequenced in a study of regulatory T cells in long-lasting Graves disease. Time point defined: persistent/refractory GD, antithyroid drugs over 5 years with positive TRAb. PBMC RNA served as the TCR library source. Relying on iRepertoire HTBI primers and Arm-PCR of CDR3 regions, the team built TCR beta libraries. TCRdb itself ran the multiplex PCR reads through MiXCR, one entry per CDR3 protein. The sample lists over 650,000 distinct CDR3 sequences; 25% to 30% were seen once. The input for sequencing was peripheral blood mononuclear cells (PBMCs), taken when the disease was refractory, from a patient treated with antithyroid drugs. Receptors were obtained from a female donor with Graves disease.

The chain uses TRBV15 and TRBJ2-1; tentatively, D is TRBD2 (5 bases). The V and J ends lost 4 bases and 7 bases respectively, with 29 bases between them. This CDR3 is 19 amino acids long. Germline lookup yields CDR1 LNHNV and CDR2 YYDKDF (reference sequence). The DNA of the CDR3 is TGTGCCACCAGCATAAAGACTCGACGCAGCGGTCCTCCCAAAAATGAGCAGTTCTTC. It yields the protein CATSIKTRRSGPPKNEQFF.

The table lists this clonotype with a few counts. The chain is built from TRBV28 and TRBJ1-5; the D is unclear. CDR3 length: 13 residues. V shed 4 bases and J shed 11 bases, with 15 bases lying between them. Germline-derived CDR1 and CDR2 are MDHEN and SYDVKM. This CDR3 is CASSYRAGQAQHF. The CDR3 nucleotides read TGTGCCAGCAGTTACCGGGCCGGGCAGGCCCAGCATTTT.

The J gene is TRBJ2-5, the V gene TRBV7-3, with TRBD2 as a possible D gene (5 bases). The length of the CDR3 is 13 residues. CDR1 SGHTA and CDR2 FQGTGA come from the germline V gene. V lost 6 bases to trimming and J lost 4 bases, with 12 bases between them. Written as DNA, the CDR3 is TGTGCCAGCAGTCTCCGTCGGGGAGAGACCCAGTACTTC. Translation gives CASSLRRGETQYF.

The chain recombines TRBV7-9 with TRBJ1-2; D might be TRBD1 (5 bases). This CDR3 has 14 residues. V was cut by 4 bases and J by 6 bases, with 15 bases left in between. CDR1 is SEHNR, CDR2 FQNEAQ, per germline (reference sequence). DNA for the CDR3: TGTGCCAGCAGCTCGACCGGGACTCTTCATGGCTACACCTTC. Residues: CASSSTGTLHGYTF. Looking up the rest from reference TRBV7-9 and TRBJ1-2 gives the full variable domain: DTGVSQNPRHKITKRGQNVTFRCDPISEHNRLYWYRQTLGQGPEFLTYFQNEAQLEKSRLLSDRFSAERPKGSFSTLEIQRTEQGDSAMYLCASSSTGTLHGYTFGSGTRLTVV.

Worth noting for this clonotype: Mismatch with germline at one junction end may stem from a read error. The chain joins TRBV11-2 to TRBJ1-1; D gene unclear. Germline loops: CDR1 SGHAT, CDR2 FQNNGV. The CDR3 totals 14 residues. This CDR3 is CASSYNRLNTKAFF. The CDR3 DNA reads as TGTGCCAGCAGCTATAATAGGTTGAACACTAAAGCTTTCTTT.

This clonotype was seen only a few times. This chain uses TRBV7-2 with TRBJ2-7; 9 bases agree with TRBD2. V lost 1 base, J lost 6 bases, and 4 bases stayed unmatched. The CDR3 extends over 14 amino acids. Germline lookup yields CDR1 SGHTA and CDR2 FQGNSA. DNA of the CDR3: TGTGCCAGCAGCTTAGTAGCGGGAGAGGGCGAGCAGTACTTC. It translates to CASSLVAGEGEQYF.

This clonotype was detected ten times or more. The chain employs TRBV6-1 and TRBJ1-2; D not certain. The V gene's germline CDR1 is MNHNS and CDR2 SASEGT. The CDR3 is made up of 14 amino acids. V shed 4 bases and J shed 3 bases, with 12 bases lying between them. CDR3 bases: TGTGCCAGCAGTGGAGAGACGCCCTACTATGGCTACACCTTC. As protein: CASSGETPYYGYTF.

The chain joins TRBV5-1 to TRBJ1-5; D is possibly TRBD1 (6 bases). The V and J ends lost 5 bases and 6 bases respectively, with 12 bases between them. This CDR3 is 13 amino acids long. Germline CDR1 reads SGHRS; CDR2 reads YFSETQ. The chain's CDR3 is CASRGGQGQPQHF. In DNA, the CDR3 is TGCGCCAGCAGAGGGGGGCAGGGTCAGCCCCAGCATTTT.

In this sample, this clonotype turned up a few times. The chain's CDR3 is CATLTHGYGYTF. The CDR3 bases are TGTGCCACCCTGACTCATGGCTATGGCTACACCTTC. The rearrangement links TRBV12-3 or TRBV12-4 to TRBJ1-2; D is unclear. V lost 10 bases and J lost 4, with 13 bases in between. CDR3 length: 12 residues.

This sequence joins TRBV12-3 or TRBV12-4 and TRBJ1-2; D is possibly TRBD1 (5 bases). This CDR3 region has 13 residues. Trimming left V 3 bases short and J 5 bases short, with 10 bases between. CDR3 residues: CASSFAGRYGYTF. The DNA for the CDR3 is TGTGCCAGCAGTTTTGCAGGGAGGTATGGCTACACCTTC.

This clonotype has a handful of counts. This chain uses TRBV11-2 with TRBJ1-4; a possible D gene is TRBD1 (5 bases). This CDR3 has 14 amino acids. Germline CDR1 SGHAT, CDR2 FQNNGV. The V end lost 6 bases, the J end lost 8 bases, and 16 bases lay between the germline ends. The CDR3 bases are TGTGCCAGCAGTTGGGACCAGATAGGCGAAAAACTGTTTTTT. Protein: CASSWDQIGEKLFF.

This rearrangement joins TRBV4-1 to TRBJ1-1; 7 bases are a match to TRBD1. Germline V lookup: CDR1 MGHRA, CDR2 YSYEKL. The CDR3 covers 17 residues. V was clipped by 0 bases and J by 3 bases; unmatched bases: 10. In DNA, the CDR3 is TGCGCCAGCAGCCAAGAAATCGAGACAGGGCGGTACACTGAAGCTTTCTTT. This translates into CASSQEIETGRYTEAFF.

The chain recombines TRBV5-6 with TRBJ2-5; 12 bases are a match to TRBD2. Per the germline V gene, CDR1 is SGHDT and CDR2 is YYEEEE. This CDR3 spans 18 amino acids. V lost 0 bases, J lost 4 bases, and 10 bases stayed unmatched. CDR3 bases: TGTGCCAGCAGCTTGGGACTAGCGGGAGTCAGGGAGGTAGAGACCCAGTACTTC. This gives the protein CASSLGLAGVREVETQYF.

The rearrangement links TRBV20-1 to TRBJ2-2; a weak D match, TRBD1 (6 bases). CDR3 length: 15 amino acids. Between the trimmed V and J ends, which lost 4 bases and 0 bases, there was a span of 12 bases. CDR1 DFQATT and CDR2 SNEGSKA come from the germline V gene (reference sequence). The CDR3, as DNA: TGCAGTGCTATGGGACATCCGGCGAACACCGGGGAGCTGTTTTTT. Its translation is CSAMGHPANTGELFF.

This clonotype was observed a handful of times. The gene calls are TRBV5-1 and TRBJ2-2; D is perhaps TRBD2 (5 bases). There are 14 residues in the CDR3. CDR1 SGHRS and CDR2 YFSETQ come from the germline V gene. V lost 0 bases to trimming and J lost 7 bases, with 10 bases between them. The CDR3 is CASSLGEMSGELFF. CDR3 DNA sequence: TGCGCCAGCAGCTTGGGGGAGATGAGCGGGGAGCTGTTTTTT.

There are a few counts of this clonotype. The chain links TRBV27 to TRBJ1-5, with TRBD1 identical over 8 bases. Germline V gene lookup returns CDR1 MNHEY and CDR2 SMNVEV (reference sequence). The length of the CDR3 is 14 residues. The ends lost 3 bases at V and 6 bases at J; junction bases unmatched: 4. The CDR3 DNA follows: TGTGCCAGCAGTTTCGCAGGGGGCACTCAGCCCCAGCATTTT. Protein sequence: CASSFAGGTQPQHF.

The J gene is TRBJ2-7, the V gene TRBV6-2 or TRBV6-3; 11 positions agree with TRBD2. CDR1 is MNHEY, CDR2 SVGEGT, per germline. The CDR3 covers 14 residues. Trimming took 4 bases from V and 5 from J; bases not matched to a gene: 4. CDR3 sequence: CASSSSGGWDEQYF. CDR3 sequence (DNA): TGTGCCAGCAGTTCTAGCGGGGGGTGGGACGAGCAGTACTTC.

This clonotype came up a few times. CDR3 DNA sequence: TGTGCCAGCGGGCCCTTCATGAACACTGAAGCTTTCTTT. Encoded protein: CASGPFMNTEAFF. The chain combines TRBV2 with TRBJ1-1; D remains ambiguous. The germline gives CDR1 SNHLY, CDR2 FYNNEI. The CDR3 contains 13 residues. The V and J ends lost 8 bases and 0 bases respectively, with 10 bases between them.